This T cell receptor (beta chain) was observed in a study of T cells in Graves' hyperthyroidism and ophthalmopathy. The source material, RNA transcripts, was used to amplify TCR beta CDR3 regions. With the HTBI primer set, the TCR CDR3 went through a first round of RT-PCR. TCRdb ran MiXCR on the multiplex PCR reads and lists one entry per CDR3 protein. The sample has approximately 400,000 distinct CDR3 sequences, about 14% seen once. CDR1 is ENHRY, CDR2 SYGVKD, per germline. The CDR3 runs to 12 residues. Deletions cut 3 bases from V and 6 bases from J, with 7 bases between. This clonotype was detected ten times or more.

The sequenced sample was blood. The chain is built from TRBV10-3 and TRBJ2-3; unclear D gene. The clonotype originates from a woman younger than 45 with Graves' ophthalmopathy. Written as DNA, the CDR3 is TGTGCCATCAGTGAATTGATGGATACGCAGTATTTT. Protein sequence: CAISELMDTQYF.